A selection of T cell receptor beta chains follows, all from one sample in a study of cytomegalovirus exposure and HLA in healthy donors. Generated by immunoSEQ multiplex PCR, the TCRdb table keeps only in-frame clones and is missing some. The sample holds about 180,000 clones, 75% to 90% seen once. The sample was PBMCs. The receptors were sampled from a girl aged 5 to 17 in good health and CMV-seropositive. Each CDR3 is given without its conserved first and last residue. The D gene is left open where the match is weak.

TRBJ2-2	TRBD1	TRBV29-1	SARQGWAGELF
TRBJ1-5	.	TRBV10-3	AISESGGNQPQH
TRBJ1-1	.	TRBV12-5	ASGFEPNTEAF
TRBJ1-5	.	TRBV5-6	ASSLGRGNQPQH
TRBJ1-2	.	TRBV30	AWSVVRFDGYT
TRBJ1-2	TRBD1	TRBV11-2	ASSHGQVGYT
TRBJ2-3	TRBD1	TRBV6-6	ASRAPGTDTQY
TRBJ2-7	TRBD2	TRBV4-1	ASSQEASGRTYEQY
TRBJ2-1	TRBD2	TRBV4-1	ASSRTSGRRSYNEQF
TRBJ1-5	TRBD1	TRBV19	ASSKNPGTVSNQPQH
TRBJ1-3	.	TRBV6-5	ASSYAQAVGNTIY
TRBJ2-3	TRBD1	TRBV10-3	AIGTGTSTDTQY
TRBJ2-5	.	TRBV7-7	ASSRGELGRETQY
TRBJ2-7	.	TRBV5-4	ASSPQYSYEQY
TRBJ2-7	TRBD1	TRBV6-5	ASSYSWTGGYEQY
TRBJ1-2	.	TRBV30	AWSTGIGYGYT
TRBJ2-2	.	TRBV29-1	SVDVNTGELF
TRBJ1-2	TRBD1	TRBV27	ASSFGTGGGYT